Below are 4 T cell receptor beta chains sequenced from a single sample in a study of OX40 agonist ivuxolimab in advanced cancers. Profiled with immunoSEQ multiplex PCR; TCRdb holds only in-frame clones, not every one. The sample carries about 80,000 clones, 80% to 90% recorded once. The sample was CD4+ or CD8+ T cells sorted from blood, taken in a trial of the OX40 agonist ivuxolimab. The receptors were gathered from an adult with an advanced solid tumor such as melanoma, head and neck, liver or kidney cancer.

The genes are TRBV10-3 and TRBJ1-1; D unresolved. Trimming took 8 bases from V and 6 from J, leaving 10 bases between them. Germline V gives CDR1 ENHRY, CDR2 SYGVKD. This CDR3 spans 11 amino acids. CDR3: CAILKGAEAFF. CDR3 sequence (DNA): TGTGCCATCCTAAAGGGTGCTGAAGCTTTCTTT.

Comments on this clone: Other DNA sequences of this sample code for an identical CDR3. Here the CDR3 reads CASSLGSSGGYNEQFF. DNA for the CDR3: TGCGCCAGCAGCTTGGGGTCTAGCGGGGGCTACAATGAGCAGTTCTTC. The chain couples TRBV5-1 to TRBJ2-1, with 10 bases matching TRBD2. Unmatched junction bases numbered 3, after V lost 0 bases and J lost 3 bases. The CDR3 runs 16 residues. The germline V gene encodes CDR1 SGHRS and CDR2 YFSETQ.

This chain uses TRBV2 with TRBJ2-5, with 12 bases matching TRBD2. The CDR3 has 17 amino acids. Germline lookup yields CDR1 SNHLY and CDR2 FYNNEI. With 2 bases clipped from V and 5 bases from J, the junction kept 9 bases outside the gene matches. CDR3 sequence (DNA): TGTGCCAGCAGTGAATCTTCTAGCGGGAGGGCCCTGGAGACCCAGTACTTC. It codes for CASSESSSGRALETQYF.

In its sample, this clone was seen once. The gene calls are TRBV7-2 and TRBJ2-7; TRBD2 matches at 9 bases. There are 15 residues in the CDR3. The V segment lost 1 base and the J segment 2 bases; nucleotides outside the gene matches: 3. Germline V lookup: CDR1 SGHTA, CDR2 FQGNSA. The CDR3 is CASSLEGTSTYEQYF. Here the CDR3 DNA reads TGTGCCAGCAGCTTAGAAGGGACTAGCACCTACGAGCAGTACTTC.